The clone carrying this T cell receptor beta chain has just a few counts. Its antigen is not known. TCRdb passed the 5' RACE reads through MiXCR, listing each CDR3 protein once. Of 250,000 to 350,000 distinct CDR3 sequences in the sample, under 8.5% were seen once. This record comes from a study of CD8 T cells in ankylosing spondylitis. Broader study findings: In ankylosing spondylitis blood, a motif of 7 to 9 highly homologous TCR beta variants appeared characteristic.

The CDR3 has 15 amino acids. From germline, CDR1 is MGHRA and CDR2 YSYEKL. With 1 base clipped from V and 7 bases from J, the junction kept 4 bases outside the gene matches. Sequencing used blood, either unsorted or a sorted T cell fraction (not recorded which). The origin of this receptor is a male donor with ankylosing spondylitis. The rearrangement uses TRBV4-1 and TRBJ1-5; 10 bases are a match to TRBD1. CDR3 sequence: CASSQVGQGRQPQHF. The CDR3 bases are TGCGCCAGCAGCCAAGTGGGACAGGGGCGGCAGCCCCAGCATTTT.